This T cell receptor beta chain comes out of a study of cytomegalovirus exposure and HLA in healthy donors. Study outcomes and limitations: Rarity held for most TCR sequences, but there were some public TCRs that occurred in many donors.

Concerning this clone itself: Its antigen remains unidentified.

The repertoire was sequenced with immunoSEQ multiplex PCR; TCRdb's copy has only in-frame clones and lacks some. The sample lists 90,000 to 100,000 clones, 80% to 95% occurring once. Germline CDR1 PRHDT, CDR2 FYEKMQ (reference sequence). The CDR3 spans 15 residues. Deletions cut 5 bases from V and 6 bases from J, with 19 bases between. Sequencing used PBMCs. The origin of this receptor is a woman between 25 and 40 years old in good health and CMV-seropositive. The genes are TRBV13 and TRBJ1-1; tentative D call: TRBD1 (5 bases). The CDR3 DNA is TGTGCCAGCAGCATCCAGGGTGTCGACCGCTCTGAAGCTTTCTTT. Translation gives CASSIQGVDRSEAFF.